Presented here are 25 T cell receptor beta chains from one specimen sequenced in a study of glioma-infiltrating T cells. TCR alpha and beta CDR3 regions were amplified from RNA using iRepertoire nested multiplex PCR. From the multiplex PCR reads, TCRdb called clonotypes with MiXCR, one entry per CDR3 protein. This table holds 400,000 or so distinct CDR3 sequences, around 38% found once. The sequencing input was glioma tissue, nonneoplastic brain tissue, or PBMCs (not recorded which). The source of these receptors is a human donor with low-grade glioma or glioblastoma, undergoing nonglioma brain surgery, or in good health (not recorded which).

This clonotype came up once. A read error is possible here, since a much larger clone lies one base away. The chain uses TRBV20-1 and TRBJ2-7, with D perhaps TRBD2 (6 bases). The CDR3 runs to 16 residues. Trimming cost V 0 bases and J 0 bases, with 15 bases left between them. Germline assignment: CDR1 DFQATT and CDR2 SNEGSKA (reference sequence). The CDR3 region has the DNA TGCAGTGCTAGAGATCTGACTATCGGGAGCTCCTACGAGCAGTACTTC. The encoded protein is CSARDLTIGSSYEQYF.

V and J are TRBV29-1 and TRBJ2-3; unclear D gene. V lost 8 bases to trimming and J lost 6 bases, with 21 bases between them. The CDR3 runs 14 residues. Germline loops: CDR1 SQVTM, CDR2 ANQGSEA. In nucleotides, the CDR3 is TGCAGCCTTGTACCACTCTACTATAGGGATACGCAGTATTTT. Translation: CSLVPLYYRDTQYF.

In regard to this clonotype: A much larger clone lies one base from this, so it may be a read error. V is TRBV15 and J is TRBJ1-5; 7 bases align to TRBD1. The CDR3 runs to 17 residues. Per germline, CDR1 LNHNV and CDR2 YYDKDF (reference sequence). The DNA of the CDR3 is TGTGTCACCAGCACCCGACAGGGCTACCTGCTTGGTGAACCCCAGCATTTT. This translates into CVTSTRQGYLLGEPQHF.

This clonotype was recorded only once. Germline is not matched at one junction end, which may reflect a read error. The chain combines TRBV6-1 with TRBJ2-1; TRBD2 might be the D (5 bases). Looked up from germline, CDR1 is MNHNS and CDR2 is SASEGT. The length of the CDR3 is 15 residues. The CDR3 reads CASSGTSRSYNERFF. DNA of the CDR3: TGTGCCAGCAGTGGGACTTCCAGATCCTACAATGAGCGGTTCTTC.

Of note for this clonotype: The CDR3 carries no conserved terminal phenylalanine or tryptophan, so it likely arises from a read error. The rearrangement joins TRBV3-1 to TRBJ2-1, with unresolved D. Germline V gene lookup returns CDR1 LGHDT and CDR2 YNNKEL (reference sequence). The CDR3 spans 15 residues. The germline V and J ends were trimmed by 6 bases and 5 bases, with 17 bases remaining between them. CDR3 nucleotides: TGTGCCAGCAGTCCCCCCTTGATTATCCACAATGAGCAGTTCTTA. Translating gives CASSPPLIIHNEQFL.

CDR3 sequence: CASSYLPGQLYGYTF. The CDR3 coding sequence is TGCGCCAGCAGCTATCTTCCGGGACAGCTCTATGGCTACACCTTC. This chain joins TRBV4-1 and TRBJ1-2; 7 bases fit TRBD1. CDR1 is MGHRA, CDR2 YSYEKL, per germline. This CDR3 is 15 amino acids long. With 5 bases clipped from V and 4 bases from J, the junction kept 10 bases outside the gene matches.

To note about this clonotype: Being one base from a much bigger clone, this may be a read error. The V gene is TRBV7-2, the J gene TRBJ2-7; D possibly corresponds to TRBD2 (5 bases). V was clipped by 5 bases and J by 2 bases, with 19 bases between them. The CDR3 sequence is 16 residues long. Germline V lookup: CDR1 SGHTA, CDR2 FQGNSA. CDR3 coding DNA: TGTGCCAGCAGCGTTTCTAGCTGGAGGATGCCCTACGAGCAGTACTTC. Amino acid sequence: CASSVSSWRMPYEQYF.

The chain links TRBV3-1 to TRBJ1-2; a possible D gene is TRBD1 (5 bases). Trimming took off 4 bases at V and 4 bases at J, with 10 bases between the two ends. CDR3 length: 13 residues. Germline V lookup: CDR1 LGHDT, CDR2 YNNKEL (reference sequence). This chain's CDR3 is CASSRLGGYGYTF. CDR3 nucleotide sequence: TGTGCCAGCAGCCGGTTGGGGGGCTATGGCTACACCTTC.

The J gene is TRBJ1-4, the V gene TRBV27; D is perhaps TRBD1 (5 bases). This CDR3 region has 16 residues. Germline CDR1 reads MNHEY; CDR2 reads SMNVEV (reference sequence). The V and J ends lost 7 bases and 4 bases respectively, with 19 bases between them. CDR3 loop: CASILSYRRGNEKLFF. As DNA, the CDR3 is TGTGCCAGCATCCTATCTTACAGAAGGGGTAATGAAAAACTGTTTTTT.

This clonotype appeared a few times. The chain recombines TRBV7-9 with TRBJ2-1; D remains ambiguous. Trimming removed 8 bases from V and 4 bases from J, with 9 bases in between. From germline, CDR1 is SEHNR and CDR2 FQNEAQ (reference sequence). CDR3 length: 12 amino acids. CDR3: CASDARYNEQFF. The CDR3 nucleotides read TGTGCCAGCGATGCCAGATACAATGAGCAGTTCTTC.

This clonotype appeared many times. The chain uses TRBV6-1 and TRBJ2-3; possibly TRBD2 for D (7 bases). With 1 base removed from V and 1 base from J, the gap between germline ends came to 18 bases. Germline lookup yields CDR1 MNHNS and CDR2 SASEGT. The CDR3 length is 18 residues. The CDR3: CASSEGSWGGVGTDTQYF. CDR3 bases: TGTGCCAGCAGTGAAGGGTCTTGGGGGGGCGTAGGCACAGATACGCAGTATTTT.

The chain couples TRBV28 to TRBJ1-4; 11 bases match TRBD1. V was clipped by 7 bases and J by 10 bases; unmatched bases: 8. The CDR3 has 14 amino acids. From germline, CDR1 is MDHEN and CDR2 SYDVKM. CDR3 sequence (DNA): TGTGCCAGCAATACGATTGGGACAGGGGGAAAACTGTTTTTT. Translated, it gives CASNTIGTGGKLFF. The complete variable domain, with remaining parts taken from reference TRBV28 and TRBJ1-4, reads DVKVTQSSRYLVKRTGEKVFLECVQDMDHENMFWYRQDPGLGLRLIYFSYDVKMKEKGDIPEGYSVSREKKERFSLILESASTNQTSMYLCASNTIGTGGKLFFGSGTQLSVL.

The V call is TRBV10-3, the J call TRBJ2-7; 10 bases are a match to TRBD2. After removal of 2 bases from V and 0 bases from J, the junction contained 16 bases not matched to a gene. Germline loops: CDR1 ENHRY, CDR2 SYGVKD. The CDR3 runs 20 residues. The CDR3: CAISEGTGYSGRYSSYEQYF. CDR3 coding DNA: TGTGCCATCAGTGAGGGTACAGGGTATAGCGGGAGGTACAGCTCCTACGAGCAGTACTTC.

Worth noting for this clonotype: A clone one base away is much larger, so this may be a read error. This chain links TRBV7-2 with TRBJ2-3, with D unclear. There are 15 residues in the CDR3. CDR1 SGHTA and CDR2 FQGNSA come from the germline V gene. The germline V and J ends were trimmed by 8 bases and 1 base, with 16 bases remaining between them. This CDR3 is CASGSPVLRTDTQYF. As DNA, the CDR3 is TGTGCCAGCGGCTCGCCAGTACTCCGCACAGATACGCAGTATTTT.

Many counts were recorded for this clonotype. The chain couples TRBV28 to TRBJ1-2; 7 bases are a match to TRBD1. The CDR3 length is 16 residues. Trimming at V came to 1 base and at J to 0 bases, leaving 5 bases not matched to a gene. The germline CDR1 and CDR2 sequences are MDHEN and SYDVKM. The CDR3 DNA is TGTGCCAGCAGTTTATTCGGGACAGCCGCTAACTATGGCTACACCTTC. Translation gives CASSLFGTAANYGYTF.

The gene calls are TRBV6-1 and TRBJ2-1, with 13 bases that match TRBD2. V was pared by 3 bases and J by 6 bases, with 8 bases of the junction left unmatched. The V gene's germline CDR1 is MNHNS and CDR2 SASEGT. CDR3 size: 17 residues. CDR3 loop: CASSDLRTSGGGNEQFF. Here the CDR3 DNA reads TGTGCCAGCAGTGATCTTAGGACTAGCGGGGGAGGCAATGAGCAGTTCTTC.

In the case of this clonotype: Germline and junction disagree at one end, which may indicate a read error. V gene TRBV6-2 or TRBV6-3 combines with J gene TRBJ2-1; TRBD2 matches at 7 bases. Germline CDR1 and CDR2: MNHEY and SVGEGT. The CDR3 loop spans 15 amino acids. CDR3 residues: CASSFWSGKFVEQSF. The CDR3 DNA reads TGTGCCAGCAGTTTCTGGAGCGGGAAGTTTGTTGAGCAGTCCTTC.

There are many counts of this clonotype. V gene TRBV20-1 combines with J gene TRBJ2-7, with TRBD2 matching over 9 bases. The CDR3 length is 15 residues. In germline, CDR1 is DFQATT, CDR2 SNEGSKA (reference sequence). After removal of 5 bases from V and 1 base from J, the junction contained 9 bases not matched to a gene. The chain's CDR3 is CSASRGTSGSYEQYF. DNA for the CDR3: TGCAGTGCTTCGCGGGGCACTAGCGGGTCCTACGAGCAGTACTTC.

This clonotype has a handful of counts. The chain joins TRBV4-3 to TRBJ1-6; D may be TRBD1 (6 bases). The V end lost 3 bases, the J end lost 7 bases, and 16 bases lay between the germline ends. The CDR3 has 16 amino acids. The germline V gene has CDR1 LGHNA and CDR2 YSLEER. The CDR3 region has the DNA TGCGCCAGCAGCCAGGTCACACAGGGATGGAATTCACCCCTCCACTTT. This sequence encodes CASSQVTQGWNSPLHF.

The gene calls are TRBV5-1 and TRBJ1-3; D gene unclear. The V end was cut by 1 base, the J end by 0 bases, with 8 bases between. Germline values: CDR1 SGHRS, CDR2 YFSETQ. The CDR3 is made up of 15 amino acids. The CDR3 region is CASSLLPHSGNTIYF. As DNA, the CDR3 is TGCGCCAGCAGCTTGCTCCCCCACTCTGGAAACACCATATATTTT.

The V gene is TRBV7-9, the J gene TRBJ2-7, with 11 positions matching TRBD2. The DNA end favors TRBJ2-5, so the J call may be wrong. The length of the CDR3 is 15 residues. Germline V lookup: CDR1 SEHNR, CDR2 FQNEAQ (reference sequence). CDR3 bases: TGTGCCAGCAGCTCAGCTAGCGGGAGGTCGGAGACCCAGTACTTC. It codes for CASSSASGRSETQYF.

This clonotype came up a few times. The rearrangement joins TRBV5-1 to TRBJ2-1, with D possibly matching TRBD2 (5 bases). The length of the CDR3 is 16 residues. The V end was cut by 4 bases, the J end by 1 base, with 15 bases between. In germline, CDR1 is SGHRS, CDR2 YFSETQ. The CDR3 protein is CASSPDPPGSYNEQFF. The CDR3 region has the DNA TGCGCCAGCAGCCCGGACCCACCGGGGTCCTACAATGAGCAGTTCTTC. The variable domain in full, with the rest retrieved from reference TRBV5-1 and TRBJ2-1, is KAGVTQTPRYLIKTRGQQVTLSCSPISGHRSVSWYQQTPGQGLQFLFEYFSETQRNKGNFPGRFSGRQFSNSRSEMNVSTLELGDSALYLCASSPDPPGSYNEQFFGPGTRLTVL.

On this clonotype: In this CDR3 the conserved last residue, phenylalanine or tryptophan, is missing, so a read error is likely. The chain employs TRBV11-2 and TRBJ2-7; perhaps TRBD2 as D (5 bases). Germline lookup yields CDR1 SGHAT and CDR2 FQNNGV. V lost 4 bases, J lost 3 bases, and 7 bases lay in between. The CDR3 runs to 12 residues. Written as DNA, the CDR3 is TGTGCCAGCAGCTCACTAGGCTACGAGCAGTACTTA. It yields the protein CASSSLGYEQYL.

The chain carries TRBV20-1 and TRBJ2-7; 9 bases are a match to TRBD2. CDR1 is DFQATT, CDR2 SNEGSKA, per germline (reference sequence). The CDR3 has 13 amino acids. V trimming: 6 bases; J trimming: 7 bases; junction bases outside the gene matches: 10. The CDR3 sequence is CSAILAGLGEQYF. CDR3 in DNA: TGCAGTGCCATCCTAGCGGGACTGGGGGAGCAGTACTTC.

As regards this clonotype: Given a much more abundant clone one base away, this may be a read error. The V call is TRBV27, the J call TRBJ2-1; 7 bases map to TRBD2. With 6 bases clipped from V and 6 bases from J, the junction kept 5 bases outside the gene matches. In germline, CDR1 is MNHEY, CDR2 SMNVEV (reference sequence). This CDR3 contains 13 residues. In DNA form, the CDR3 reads TGTGCCAGCAGACGACTAGCTTCCAATGAGCAGTTCTTC. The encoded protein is CASRRLASNEQFF.